One and the same sample provided the 24 T cell receptor beta chains below, sequenced in a study of cytotoxic CD8 clonotypes in ibrutinib-treated CLL (dated by TCRdb to the early 2020s). The library was prepared using the immunoSEQ multiplex PCR assay. In TCRdb, the immuneACCESS table is reduced to in-frame sequences with V and J assigned. These tables do not hold every clone; where another copy was compared, an unresolved V gene accounts for under half, and the others remain unexplained. The sample table lists 50,000 or so clones, less than 85% of them with a count of one. Roughly 20% of the sample is taken by the ten largest. The time point label corresponds to: 20 to 25 months on ibrutinib. Sequenced material: PBMCs, taken after 24 months of ibrutinib treatment. These receptors originate from a human donor with chronic lymphocytic leukemia.

The chain recombines TRBV30 with TRBJ2-1, with 10 bases that match TRBD2. Germline V gene data show CDR1 as GTSNPN and CDR2 as SVGIG (reference sequence). V shed 1 base and J 0 bases; nucleotides not matched to a gene: 12. The CDR3 consists of 19 residues. The CDR3 coding sequence is TGTGCCTGGAGTGGAGTAGGACTAGCGGACCAGAGCTCCTACAATGAGCAGTTCTTC. This sequence encodes CAWSGVGLADQSSYNEQFF.

Written as DNA, the CDR3 is TGCAGTGTTCCTGCGGGCTACGAGCAGTACTTC. This codes for CSVPAGYEQYF. The rearrangement joins TRBV20-1 to TRBJ2-7; D is perhaps TRBD2 (5 bases). This CDR3 is built from 11 residues. V was shortened by 7 bases and J by 3 bases, with 10 bases between the two germline ends. Germline V CDR1 and CDR2: DFQATT, SNEGSKA (reference sequence).

The CDR3 DNA sequence: TGTGCCAGTAGTATGGCTCTTCAATACTACGAGCAGTACTTC. The encoded protein is CASSMALQYYEQYF. This chain links TRBV19 with TRBJ2-7; unclear D gene. Trimming removed 3 bases from V and 3 bases from J, with 12 bases in between. The germline gives CDR1 LNHDA, CDR2 SQIVND (reference sequence). This CDR3 contains 14 residues. Looking up the rest from reference TRBV19 and TRBJ2-7 gives the full variable domain: DGGITQSPKYLFRKEGQNVTLSCEQNLNHDAMYWYRQDPGQGLRLIYYSQIVNDFQKGDIAEGYSVSREKKESFPLTVTSAQKNPTAFYLCASSMALQYYEQYFGPGTRLTVT.

This sequence joins TRBV7-6 and TRBJ2-1; 14 bases map to TRBD2. This CDR3 is 16 amino acids long. J lost 4 bases, V lost 5 bases, and 4 bases had no gene match. Germline assignment: CDR1 SGHVS and CDR2 FNYEAQ. CDR3 region: CASSQGLAGAYNEQFF. The CDR3 bases are TGTGCCAGCAGCCAGGGACTAGCGGGAGCATACAATGAGCAGTTCTTC. Variable domain in full (rest from reference TRBV7-6 and TRBJ2-1): GAGVSQSPRYKVTKRGQDVALRCDPISGHVSLYWYRQALGQGPEFLTYFNYEAQQDKSGLPNDRFSAERPEGSISTLTIQRTEQRDSAMYRCASSQGLAGAYNEQFFGPGTRLTVL.

This clone was observed a handful of times. The rearrangement links TRBV30 to TRBJ1-1; no clear D. The length of the CDR3 is 12 residues. Trimming left V 3 bases short and J 4 bases short, with 9 bases between. The germline V gene encodes CDR1 GTSNPN and CDR2 SVGIG (reference sequence). This CDR3 is CAWSPRPTEAFF. The DNA for the CDR3 is TGTGCCTGGAGCCCGAGGCCCACTGAAGCTTTCTTT.

The V and J genes are TRBV4-1 and TRBJ1-2; 8 bases align to TRBD1. V gave up 2 bases and J gave up 6 bases; unmatched junction bases: 5. This CDR3 has 14 amino acids. The V gene's germline CDR1 is MGHRA and CDR2 YSYEKL. CDR3 loop: CASSQRTGQDGYTF. CDR3 sequence (DNA): TGCGCCAGCAGCCAAAGGACAGGGCAGGATGGCTACACCTTC.

This chain joins TRBV6-5 and TRBJ2-1, with D hard to call. This CDR3 is built from 15 residues. The germline V gene has CDR1 MNHEY and CDR2 SVGAGI. Trimming cost V 6 bases and J 12 bases, with 24 bases left between them. CDR3 loop: CASSHEAQARVGQFF. CDR3 sequence (DNA): TGTGCCAGCAGCCACGAGGCTCAAGCCCGGGTGGGGCAGTTCTTC.

The chain joins TRBV20-1 to TRBJ2-7, with D perhaps TRBD1 (5 bases). Trimming stripped 5 bases from V and 6 bases from J, with 11 bases between. Germline V gene lookup returns CDR1 DFQATT and CDR2 SNEGSKA (reference sequence). The CDR3 is 11 amino acids. The CDR3 is CSAPWTLEQYF. CDR3 bases: TGCAGTGCTCCCTGGACACTCGAGCAGTACTTC.

This clone was picked up one time. V and J are TRBV19 and TRBJ1-2; no reliable D call. V was clipped by 5 bases and J by 4 bases, with 8 bases between them. Per germline, CDR1 LNHDA and CDR2 SQIVND (reference sequence). This CDR3 spans 12 amino acids. CDR3 protein: CASSLAGYGYTF. The CDR3 nucleotides are TGTGCCAGTAGTTTGGCAGGCTATGGCTACACCTTC.

The rearrangement joins TRBV30 to TRBJ1-2, with D possibly matching TRBD1 (5 bases). V was clipped by 7 bases and J by 0 bases, with 12 bases between them. In germline, CDR1 is GTSNPN, CDR2 SVGIG (reference sequence). CDR3 length: 13 amino acids. The CDR3 loop reads CASPTVTNYGYTF. The DNA for the CDR3 is TGTGCCTCCCCGACAGTCACTAACTATGGCTACACCTTC.

This clone has a single count. The chain joins TRBV5-4 to TRBJ2-3; possibly TRBD2 for D (5 bases). The V end was cut by 0 bases, the J end by 3 bases, with 8 bases between. Germline assignment: CDR1 SGHNT and CDR2 YYREEE (reference sequence). This CDR3 has 14 amino acids. CDR3 amino acids: CASSLGSGTDTQYF. DNA for the CDR3: TGTGCCAGCAGCTTGGGCTCGGGGACAGATACGCAGTATTTT. Full variable domain (outside the CDR3, taken from reference TRBV5-4 and TRBJ2-3): ETGVTQSPTHLIKTRGQQVTLRCSSQSGHNTVSWYQQALGQGPQFIFQYYREEENGRGNFPPRFSGLQFPNYSSELNVNALELDDSALYLCASSLGSGTDTQYFGPGTRLTVL.

The rearrangement uses TRBV28 and TRBJ1-2; D is uncertain. Germline CDR1 and CDR2: MDHEN and SYDVKM. Trimming removed 3 bases from V and 0 bases from J, with 5 bases in between. The CDR3 consists of 13 residues. Here the CDR3 DNA reads TGTGCCAGCAGTTTCGGAGCTAACTATGGCTACACCTTC. Residues: CASSFGANYGYTF.

The gene calls are TRBV11-2 and TRBJ1-1, with D possibly TRBD1 on 5 matching bases. This CDR3 has 14 residues. In germline, CDR1 is SGHAT, CDR2 FQNNGV. Trimming left V 3 bases short and J 4 bases short, with 12 bases between. Here the CDR3 reads CASSLAGGVTEAFF. The CDR3 nucleotides read TGTGCCAGCAGCTTGGCCGGAGGGGTCACTGAAGCTTTCTTT.

This chain joins TRBV23-1 and TRBJ2-2; D gene unclear. TRBV23-1 is placed among ORFs of uncertain function. The V gene lost 0 bases and the J gene lost 1 base, with 9 bases spanning the gap. This CDR3 has 16 amino acids. The CDR3 region is CASSQSIPQNTGELFF. Written as DNA, the CDR3 is TGCGCCAGCAGTCAATCTATCCCCCAGAACACCGGGGAGCTGTTTTTT.

The chain has TRBV5-1 and TRBJ2-1, with D possibly TRBD2 on 6 matching bases. The CDR3 is 15 amino acids. In germline, CDR1 is SGHRS, CDR2 YFSETQ. V gave up 5 bases and J gave up 3 bases, with 15 bases separating them. The DNA of the CDR3 is TGCGCCAGCAGGCCTGGGGGGACGATCTACAATGAGCAGTTCTTC. It is translated as CASRPGGTIYNEQFF.

The chain couples TRBV5-4 to TRBJ2-1, with D unclear. This CDR3 is built from 13 residues. V lost 0 bases to trimming and J lost 4 bases, with 5 bases between them. Germline assignment: CDR1 SGHNT and CDR2 YYREEE (reference sequence). CDR3 amino acids: CASSLGPYNEQFF. For the CDR3, the DNA is TGTGCCAGCAGCTTGGGACCTTACAATGAGCAGTTCTTC.

CDR3 region: CASRPIRTRGGNTEAFF. The CDR3 coding sequence is TGTGCCAGCAGGCCTATCCGTACCAGAGGAGGGAACACTGAAGCTTTCTTT. The chain uses TRBV25-1 and TRBJ1-1, with no clear D. From germline, CDR1 is MGHDK and CDR2 SYGVNS. Trimming cost V 6 bases and J 1 base, with 21 bases left between them. The CDR3 runs 17 residues.

V usage is TRBV13 and J usage is TRBJ1-1; the D gene is possibly TRBD1 (6 bases). Germline values: CDR1 PRHDT, CDR2 FYEKMQ (reference sequence). The CDR3 is made up of 14 amino acids. V lost 5 bases to trimming and J lost 4 bases, with 14 bases between them. The CDR3 here is CASSLQGTGTEAFF. The CDR3 region has the DNA TGTGCCAGCAGCCTACAGGGTACGGGCACTGAAGCTTTCTTT.

This clone was counted between two and nine times. CDR3 DNA: TGTGCCAGCAGTCTCCCGGGGTATGAAGCTTTCTTT. It yields the protein CASSLPGYEAFF. The rearrangement joins TRBV27 to TRBJ1-1; unclear D gene. From germline, CDR1 is MNHEY and CDR2 SMNVEV (reference sequence). The CDR3 is 12 residues long. Trimming shortened V by 5 bases and J by 7 bases, and 11 bases separated the two germline ends.

The rearrangement links TRBV27 to TRBJ2-7; 11 bases align to TRBD1. Germline V gene lookup returns CDR1 MNHEY and CDR2 SMNVEV (reference sequence). The J segment lost 7 bases and the V segment lost 4 bases, leaving 6 bases of the junction unmatched. This CDR3 region has 14 residues. CDR3: CASSWGQGVGEQYF. CDR3 nucleotide sequence: TGTGCCAGCAGTTGGGGACAGGGGGTGGGTGAGCAGTACTTC.

J is TRBJ1-1 and V is TRBV28; D is possibly TRBD1 (6 bases). Trimming took off 7 bases at V and 10 bases at J, with 16 bases between the two ends. CDR1 is MDHEN and CDR2 is SYDVKM in the germline V gene. This CDR3 region has 12 residues. The CDR3 region has the DNA TGTGCCAGCACAGATGGGGGGCTGAGAGCTTTCTTT. Translation: CASTDGGLRAFF.

The rearrangement joins TRBV30 to TRBJ2-3, with D unresolved. The CDR3 contains 13 residues. Trimming shortened V by 4 bases and J by 1 base, and 9 bases separated the two germline ends. Germline V gene data show CDR1 as GTSNPN and CDR2 as SVGIG (reference sequence). The CDR3 spells CAWKPGRTDTQYF. The CDR3 nucleotides are TGTGCCTGGAAACCTGGTCGCACAGATACGCAGTATTTT.

This clone came up a few times. The chain links TRBV7-9 to TRBJ2-5; 13 bases are a match to TRBD2. Germline-derived CDR1 and CDR2 are SEHNR and FQNEAQ (reference sequence). The V gene end was trimmed by 5 bases and the J gene end by 3 bases; junction bases not matched to a gene: 3. CDR3 length: 15 amino acids. CDR3 nucleotide sequence: TGTGCCAGCAGCCGGACTAGCGGGAGTAAAGAGACCCAGTACTTC. Translation gives CASSRTSGSKETQYF.

The rearrangement joins TRBV28 to TRBJ2-7; 8 nucleotides line up with TRBD1. V dropped 2 bases and J dropped 3; count of bases not matched to a gene: 6. Germline V gene data show CDR1 as MDHEN and CDR2 as SYDVKM. The CDR3 is 15 amino acids. The CDR3 region is CASSLQGDRIYEQYF. The CDR3 coding sequence is TGTGCCAGCAGTTTACAGGGGGACAGGATCTACGAGCAGTACTTC.